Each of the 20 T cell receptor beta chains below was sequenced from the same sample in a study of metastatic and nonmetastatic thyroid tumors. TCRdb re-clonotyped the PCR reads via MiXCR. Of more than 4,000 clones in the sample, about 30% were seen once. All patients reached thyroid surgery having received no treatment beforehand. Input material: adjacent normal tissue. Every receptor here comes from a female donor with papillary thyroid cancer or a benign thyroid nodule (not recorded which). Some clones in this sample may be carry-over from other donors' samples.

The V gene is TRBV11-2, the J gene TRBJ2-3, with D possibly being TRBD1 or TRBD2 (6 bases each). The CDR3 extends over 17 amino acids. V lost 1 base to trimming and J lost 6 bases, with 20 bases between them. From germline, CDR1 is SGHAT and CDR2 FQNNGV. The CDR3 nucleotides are TGTGCCAGCAGCTTAGGGATAGTGGGGGGCAGACCGGATACGCAGTATTTT. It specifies CASSLGIVGGRPDTQYF.

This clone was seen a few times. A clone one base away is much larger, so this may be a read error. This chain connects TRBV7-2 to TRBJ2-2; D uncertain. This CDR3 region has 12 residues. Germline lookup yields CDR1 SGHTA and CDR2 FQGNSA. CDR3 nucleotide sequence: TGTGCCGGCAGCTTACAAAGCGGGGAGCTGTTTTTT. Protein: CAGSLQSGELFF.

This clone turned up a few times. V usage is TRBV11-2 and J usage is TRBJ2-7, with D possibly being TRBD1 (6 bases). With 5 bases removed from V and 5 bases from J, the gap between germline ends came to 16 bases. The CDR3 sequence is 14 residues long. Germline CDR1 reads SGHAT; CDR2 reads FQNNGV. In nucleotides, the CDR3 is TGTGCCAGCAGCCTCAGGACAGATTACAACGAGCAGTACTTC. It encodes CASSLRTDYNEQYF.

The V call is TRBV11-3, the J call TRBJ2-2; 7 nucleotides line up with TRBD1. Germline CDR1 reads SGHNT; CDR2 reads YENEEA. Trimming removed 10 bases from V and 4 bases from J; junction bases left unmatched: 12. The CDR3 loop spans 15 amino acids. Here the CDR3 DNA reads TGTGCCATCCGGGTTGGACAGGAGACCACCGGGGAGCTGTTTTTT. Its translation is CAIRVGQETTGELFF. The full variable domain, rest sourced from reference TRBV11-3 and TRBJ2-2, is EAGVVQSPRYKIIEKKQPVAFWCNPISGHNTLYWYLQNLGQGPELLIRYENEEAVDDSQLPKDRFSAERLKGVDSTLKIQPAELGDSAVYLCAIRVGQETTGELFFGEGSRLTVL.

The CDR3, as DNA: TGTGCCAGCAGCCCGATCAGCGGCAATGAGCAGTTCTTC. This codes for CASSPISGNEQFF. The J gene is TRBJ2-1, the V gene TRBV7-9, with D perhaps TRBD2 (5 bases). With 5 bases removed from V and 6 bases from J, the gap between germline ends came to 11 bases. Germline assignment: CDR1 SEHNR and CDR2 FQNEAQ (reference sequence). The CDR3 has 13 residues.

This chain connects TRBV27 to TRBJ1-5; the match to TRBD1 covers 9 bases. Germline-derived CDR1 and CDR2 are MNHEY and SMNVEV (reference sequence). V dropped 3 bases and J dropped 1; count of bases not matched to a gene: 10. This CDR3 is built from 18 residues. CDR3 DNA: TGTGCCAGCAGTTTTTATTGGACAGGGGCTGCGAGCAATCAGCCCCAGCATTTT. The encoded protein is CASSFYWTGAASNQPQHF.

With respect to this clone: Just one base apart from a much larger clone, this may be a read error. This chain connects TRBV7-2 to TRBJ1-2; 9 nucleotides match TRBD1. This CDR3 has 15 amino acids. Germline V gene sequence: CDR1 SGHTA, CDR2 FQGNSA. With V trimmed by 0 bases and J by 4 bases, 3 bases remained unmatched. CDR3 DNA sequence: TGTGCCAGCAGCTTAGCGGTGGGACAGGGCTATGGCTACACCTTC. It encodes CASSLAVGQGYGYTF.

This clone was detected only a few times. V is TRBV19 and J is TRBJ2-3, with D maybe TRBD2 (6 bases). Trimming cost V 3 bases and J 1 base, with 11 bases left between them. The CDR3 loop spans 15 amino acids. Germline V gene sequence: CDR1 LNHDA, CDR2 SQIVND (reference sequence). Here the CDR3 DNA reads TGTGCCAGTAGTATCTTCGGGAGCTGCACAGATACGCAGTATTTT. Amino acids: CASSIFGSCTDTQYF.

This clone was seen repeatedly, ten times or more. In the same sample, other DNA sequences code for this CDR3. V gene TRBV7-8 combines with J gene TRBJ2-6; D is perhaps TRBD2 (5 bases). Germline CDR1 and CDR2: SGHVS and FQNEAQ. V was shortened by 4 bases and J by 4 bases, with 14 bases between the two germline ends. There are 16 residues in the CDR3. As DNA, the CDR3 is TGTGCCAGCAGCTCGAGGACGGGGTGGGGGGCCAACGTCCTGACTTTC. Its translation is CASSSRTGWGANVLTF.

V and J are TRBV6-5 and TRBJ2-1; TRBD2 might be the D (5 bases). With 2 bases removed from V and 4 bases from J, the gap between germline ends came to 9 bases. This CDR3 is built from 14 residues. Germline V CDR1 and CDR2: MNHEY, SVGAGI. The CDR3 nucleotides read TGTGCCAGCAGTTACAACCGAGGGTACAATGAGCAGTTCTTC. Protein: CASSYNRGYNEQFF.

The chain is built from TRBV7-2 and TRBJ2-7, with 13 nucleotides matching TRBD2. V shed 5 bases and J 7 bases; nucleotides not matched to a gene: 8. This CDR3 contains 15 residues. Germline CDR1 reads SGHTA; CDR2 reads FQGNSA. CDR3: CASSRRTSGSGEQYF. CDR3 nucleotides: TGTGCCAGCAGCCGAAGGACTAGCGGGAGTGGGGAGCAGTACTTC.

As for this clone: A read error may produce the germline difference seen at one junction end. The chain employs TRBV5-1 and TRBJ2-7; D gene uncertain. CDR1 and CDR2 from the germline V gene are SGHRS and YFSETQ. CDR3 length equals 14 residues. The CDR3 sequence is CASSPLGYSYEQYF. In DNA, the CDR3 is TGTGCCAGCAGCCCCTTGGGGTACTCCTACGAGCAGTACTTC.

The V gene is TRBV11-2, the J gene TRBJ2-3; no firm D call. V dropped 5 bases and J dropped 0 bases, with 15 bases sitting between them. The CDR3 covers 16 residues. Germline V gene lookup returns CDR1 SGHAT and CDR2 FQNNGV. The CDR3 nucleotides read TGTGCCAGCAGCCAGTGGTCCTTAGCAAGCACAGATACGCAGTATTTT. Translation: CASSQWSLASTDTQYF.

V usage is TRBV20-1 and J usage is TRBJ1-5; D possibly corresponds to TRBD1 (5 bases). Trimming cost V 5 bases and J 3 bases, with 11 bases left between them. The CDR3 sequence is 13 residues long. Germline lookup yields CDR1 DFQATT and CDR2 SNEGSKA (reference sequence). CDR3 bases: TGCAGTGCTGGGACCAACGCCAATCAGCCCCAGCATTTT. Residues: CSAGTNANQPQHF.

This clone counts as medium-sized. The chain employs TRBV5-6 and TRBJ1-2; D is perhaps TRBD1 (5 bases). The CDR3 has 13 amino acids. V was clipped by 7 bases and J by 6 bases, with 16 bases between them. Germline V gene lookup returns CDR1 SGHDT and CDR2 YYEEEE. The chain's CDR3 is CASGTRGENGYTF. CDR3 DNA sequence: TGTGCCAGCGGCACTCGGGGGGAAAATGGCTACACCTTC.

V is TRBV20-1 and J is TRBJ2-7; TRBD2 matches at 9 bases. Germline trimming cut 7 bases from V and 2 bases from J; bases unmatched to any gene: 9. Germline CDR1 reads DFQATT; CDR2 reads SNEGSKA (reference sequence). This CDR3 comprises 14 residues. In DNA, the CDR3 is TGCAGTGTGGGGACTAGCAATCCCACCTACGAGCAGTACTTC. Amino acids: CSVGTSNPTYEQYF.

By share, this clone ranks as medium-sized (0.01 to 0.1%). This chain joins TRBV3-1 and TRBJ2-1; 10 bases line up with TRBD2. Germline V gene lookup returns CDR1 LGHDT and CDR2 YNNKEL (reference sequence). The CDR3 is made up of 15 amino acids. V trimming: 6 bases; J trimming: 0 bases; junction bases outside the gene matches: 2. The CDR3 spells CASRASGSSYNEQFF. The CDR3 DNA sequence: TGTGCCAGCAGGGCTAGCGGGAGCTCCTACAATGAGCAGTTCTTC.

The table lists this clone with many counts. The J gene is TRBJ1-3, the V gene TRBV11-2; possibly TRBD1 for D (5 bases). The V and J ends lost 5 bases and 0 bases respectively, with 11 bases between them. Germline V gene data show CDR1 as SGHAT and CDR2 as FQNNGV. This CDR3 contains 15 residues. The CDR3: CASSQDGGSGNTIYF. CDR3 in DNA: TGTGCCAGCAGCCAGGACGGGGGCTCTGGAAACACCATATATTTT.

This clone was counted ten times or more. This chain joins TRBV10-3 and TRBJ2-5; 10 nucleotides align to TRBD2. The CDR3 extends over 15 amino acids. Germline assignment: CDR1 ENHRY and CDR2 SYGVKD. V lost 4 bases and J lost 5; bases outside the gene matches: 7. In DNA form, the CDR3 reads TGTGCCATCAGTGGTAGCGGGGGGCCGTCGGAGACCCAGTACTTC. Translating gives CAISGSGGPSETQYF.

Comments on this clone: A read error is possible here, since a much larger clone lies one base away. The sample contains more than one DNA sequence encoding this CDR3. The DNA of the CDR3 is TGTGCCAGCAGCCCACGGACAGGGATTAACACCGGGGAGTTGTTTTTT. The encoded protein is CASSPRTGINTGELFF. The J gene is TRBJ2-2, the V gene TRBV11-2; 8 bases agree with TRBD1. The CDR3 totals 16 residues. Germline CDR1 is SGHAT and CDR2 is FQNNGV.